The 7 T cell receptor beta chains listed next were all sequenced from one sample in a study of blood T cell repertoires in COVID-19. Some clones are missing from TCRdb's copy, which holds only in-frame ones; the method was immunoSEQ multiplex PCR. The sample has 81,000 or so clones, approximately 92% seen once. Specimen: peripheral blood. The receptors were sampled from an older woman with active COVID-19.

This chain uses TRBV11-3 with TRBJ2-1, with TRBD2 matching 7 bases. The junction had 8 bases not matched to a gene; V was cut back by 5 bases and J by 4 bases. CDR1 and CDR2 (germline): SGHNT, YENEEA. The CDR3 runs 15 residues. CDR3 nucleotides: TGTGCCAGCAGCGTAACTAGCGTGGGTTACAATGAGCAGTTCTTC. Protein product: CASSVTSVGYNEQFF.

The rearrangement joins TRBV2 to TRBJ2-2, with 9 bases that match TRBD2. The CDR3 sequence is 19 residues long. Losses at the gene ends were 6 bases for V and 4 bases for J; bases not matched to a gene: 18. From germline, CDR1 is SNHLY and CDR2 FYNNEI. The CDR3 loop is CASRIPREAGGRGTGELFF. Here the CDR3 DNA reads TGTGCCAGCAGAATACCCCGAGAAGCGGGGGGCCGGGGCACCGGGGAGCTGTTTTTT.

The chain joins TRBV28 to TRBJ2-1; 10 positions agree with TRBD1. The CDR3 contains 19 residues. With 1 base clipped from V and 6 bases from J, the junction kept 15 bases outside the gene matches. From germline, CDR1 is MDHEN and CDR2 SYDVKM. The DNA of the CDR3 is TGTGCCAGCAGTTTATTGCGGGGGACAGGGGATTTTGCGGGCAATGAGCAGTTCTTC. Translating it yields CASSLLRGTGDFAGNEQFF.

The CDR3 DNA reads as TGTGCCAGCAGTTTACCCAGGGGAGTGCAAGAGACCCAGTACTTC. It translates to CASSLPRGVQETQYF. The V call is TRBV28, the J call TRBJ2-5; D is perhaps TRBD1 (6 bases). Trimming took off 2 bases at V and 2 bases at J, with 12 bases between the two ends. The CDR3 runs 15 residues. Germline V gene data show CDR1 as MDHEN and CDR2 as SYDVKM.

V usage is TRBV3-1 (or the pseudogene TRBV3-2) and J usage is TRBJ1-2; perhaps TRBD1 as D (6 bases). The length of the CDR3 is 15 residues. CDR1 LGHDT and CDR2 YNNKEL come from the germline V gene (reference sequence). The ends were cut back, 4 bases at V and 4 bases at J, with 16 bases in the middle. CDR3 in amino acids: CASSPGQWRGYGYTF. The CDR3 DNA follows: TGTGCCAGCAGCCCAGGACAGTGGCGAGGCTATGGCTACACCTTC.

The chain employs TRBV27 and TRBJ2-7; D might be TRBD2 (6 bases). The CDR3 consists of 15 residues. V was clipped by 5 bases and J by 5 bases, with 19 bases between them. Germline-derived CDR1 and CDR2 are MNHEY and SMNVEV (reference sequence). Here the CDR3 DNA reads TGTGCCAGCAGTCCCCGGAGGAGGGCCAGGGACGAGCAGTACTTC. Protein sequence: CASSPRRRARDEQYF.

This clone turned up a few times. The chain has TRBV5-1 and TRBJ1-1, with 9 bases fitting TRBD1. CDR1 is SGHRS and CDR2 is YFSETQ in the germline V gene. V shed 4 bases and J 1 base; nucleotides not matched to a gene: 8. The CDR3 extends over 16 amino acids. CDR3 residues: CASSARNRGQNTEAFF. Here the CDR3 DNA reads TGCGCCAGCAGCGCACGTAACAGGGGGCAGAACACTGAAGCTTTCTTT.